This T cell receptor (beta chain) was retrieved from a study of blood T cell repertoires in COVID-19. Study-wide context: Acute and convalescent COVID-19 specimens originated in the United States, Italy and Spain. The analysed material was cDNA or gDNA that came from T cells, B-cell-depleted T cells, or PBMCs.

Authors' methods: Amplified reference gene primers provided the basis for estimating nucleated cell counts. The table came from immunoSEQ multiplex PCR; TCRdb's copy has only in-frame clones and leaves some out. Clone size and the V and J calls come from that table; the DNA yielded D and trimming. The data contain under 250,000 clones, about 87% of them singletons. The CDR3 extends over 14 amino acids. CDR1 is LNHNV, CDR2 YYDKDF, per germline (reference sequence). V lost 1 base, J lost 5 bases, and 3 bases stayed unmatched. Followed longitudinally, the Seattle patients had been enrolled during active infection.

The genes are TRBV15 and TRBJ1-1, with TRBD1 identical over 8 bases. The source of this sequence is a young woman with COVID-19, enrolled during active disease. Sequencing used peripheral blood. The CDR3, as DNA: TGTGCCACCAGCAGAGCGCGGACAGGGACTGAAGCTTTCTTT. Its translation: CATSRARTGTEAFF.